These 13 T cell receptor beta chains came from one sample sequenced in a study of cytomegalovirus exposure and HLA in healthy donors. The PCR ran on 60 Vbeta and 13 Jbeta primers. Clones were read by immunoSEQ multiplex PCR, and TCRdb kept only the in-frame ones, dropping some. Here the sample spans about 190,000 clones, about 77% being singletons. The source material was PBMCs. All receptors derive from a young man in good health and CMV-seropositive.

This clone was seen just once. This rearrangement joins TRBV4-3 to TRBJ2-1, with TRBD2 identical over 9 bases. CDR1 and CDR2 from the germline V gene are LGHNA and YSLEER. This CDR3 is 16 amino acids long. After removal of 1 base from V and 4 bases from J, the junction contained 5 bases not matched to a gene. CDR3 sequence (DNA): TGCGCCAGCAGCCAAGGAATAGCGGGAGCTTACAATGAGCAGTTCTTC. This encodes CASSQGIAGAYNEQFF.

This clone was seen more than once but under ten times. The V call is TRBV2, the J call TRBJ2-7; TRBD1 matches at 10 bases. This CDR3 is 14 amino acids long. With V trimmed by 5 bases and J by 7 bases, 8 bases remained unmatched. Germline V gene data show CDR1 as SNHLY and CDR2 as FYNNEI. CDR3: CASSFDRGQREQYF. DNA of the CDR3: TGTGCCAGCAGTTTCGACAGGGGGCAGAGAGAGCAGTACTTC.

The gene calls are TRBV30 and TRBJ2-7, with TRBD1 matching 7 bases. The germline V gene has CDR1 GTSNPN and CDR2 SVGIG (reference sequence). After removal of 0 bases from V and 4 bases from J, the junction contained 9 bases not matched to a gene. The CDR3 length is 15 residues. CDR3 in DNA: TGTGCCTGGAGTGTACCGGGACAGTTACCATACGAGCAGTACTTC. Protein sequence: CAWSVPGQLPYEQYF.

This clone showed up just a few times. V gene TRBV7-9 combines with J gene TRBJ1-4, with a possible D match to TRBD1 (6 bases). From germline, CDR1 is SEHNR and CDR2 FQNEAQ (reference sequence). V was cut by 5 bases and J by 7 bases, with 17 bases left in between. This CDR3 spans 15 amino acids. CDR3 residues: CASSPIGGAGEKLFF. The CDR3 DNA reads TGTGCCAGCAGCCCTATCGGGGGGGCAGGTGAAAAACTGTTTTTT.

In DNA, the CDR3 is TGCGCCAGCAGCTTGGGGGCTAGCGGACGTAATGAGCAGTTCTTC. Amino acid sequence: CASSLGASGRNEQFF. The V gene is TRBV5-1, the J gene TRBJ2-1; the match to TRBD2 covers 7 bases. CDR1 is SGHRS and CDR2 is YFSETQ in the germline V gene. V lost 0 bases and J lost 7; bases outside the gene matches: 7. This CDR3 region has 15 residues.

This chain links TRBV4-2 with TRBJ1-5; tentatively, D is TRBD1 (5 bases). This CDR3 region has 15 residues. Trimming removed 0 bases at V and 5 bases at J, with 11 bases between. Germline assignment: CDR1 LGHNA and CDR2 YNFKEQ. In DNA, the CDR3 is TGTGCCAGCAGCCAAGAGGGGGGGATCCATCAGCCCCAGCATTTT. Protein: CASSQEGGIHQPQHF.

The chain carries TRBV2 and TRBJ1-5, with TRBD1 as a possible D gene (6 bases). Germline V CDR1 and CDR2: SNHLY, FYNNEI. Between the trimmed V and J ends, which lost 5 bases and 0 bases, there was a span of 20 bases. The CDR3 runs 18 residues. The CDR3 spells CASSFALTGYNSNQPQHF. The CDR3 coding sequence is TGTGCCAGCAGTTTCGCCCTAACAGGGTACAATAGCAATCAGCCCCAGCATTTT.

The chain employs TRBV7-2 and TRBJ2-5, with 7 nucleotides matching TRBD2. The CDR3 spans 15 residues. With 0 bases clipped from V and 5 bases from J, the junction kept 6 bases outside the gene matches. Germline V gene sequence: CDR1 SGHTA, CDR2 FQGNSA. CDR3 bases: TGTGCCAGCAGCTTAGCCGAGCGGGACGGGGAGACCCAGTACTTC. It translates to CASSLAERDGETQYF.

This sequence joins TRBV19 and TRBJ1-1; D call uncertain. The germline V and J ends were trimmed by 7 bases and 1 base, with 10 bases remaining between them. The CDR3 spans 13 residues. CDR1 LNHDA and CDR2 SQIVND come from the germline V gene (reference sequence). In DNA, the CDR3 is TGTGCCAGTACCCCGACAAGGAACACTGAAGCTTTCTTT. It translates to CASTPTRNTEAFF.

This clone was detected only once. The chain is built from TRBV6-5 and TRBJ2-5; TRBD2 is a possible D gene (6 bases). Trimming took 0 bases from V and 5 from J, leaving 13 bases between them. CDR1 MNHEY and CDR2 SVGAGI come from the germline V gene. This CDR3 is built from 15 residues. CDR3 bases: TGTGCCAGCAGTTACTCGGGAACCAGCGGGGAGACCCAGTACTTC. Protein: CASSYSGTSGETQYF.

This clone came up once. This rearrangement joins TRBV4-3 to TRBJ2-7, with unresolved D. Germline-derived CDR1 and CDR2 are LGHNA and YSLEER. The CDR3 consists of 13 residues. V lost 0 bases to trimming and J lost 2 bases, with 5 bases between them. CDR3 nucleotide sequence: TGCGCCAGCAGCCAAGACAGAACCTACGAGCAGTACTTC. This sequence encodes CASSQDRTYEQYF.

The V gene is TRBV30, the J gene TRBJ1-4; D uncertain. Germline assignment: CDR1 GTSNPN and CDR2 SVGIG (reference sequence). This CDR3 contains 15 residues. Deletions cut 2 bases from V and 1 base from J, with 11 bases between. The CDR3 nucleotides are TGTGCCTGGAGTTATGGACTTTTAACTAATGAAAAACTGTTTTTT. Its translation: CAWSYGLLTNEKLFF.

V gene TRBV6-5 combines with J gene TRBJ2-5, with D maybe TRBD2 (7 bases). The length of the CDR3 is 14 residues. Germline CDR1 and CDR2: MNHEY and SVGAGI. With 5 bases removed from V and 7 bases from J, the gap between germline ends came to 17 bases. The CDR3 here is CASSTGGPMGTQYF. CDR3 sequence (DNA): TGTGCCAGCAGTACCGGGGGGCCGATGGGGACCCAGTACTTC.